The present T cell receptor beta chain was sequenced within a study of radiotherapy plus CTLA-4 blockade in lung cancer. Study information: Objective responses emerged in under 20% of patients, and around 31% attained disease control.

Findings and limits, study-wide: Peripheral blood showed expansion of tumor-derived TCR clones after radiotherapy and ipilimumab. Interferon-beta, together with early blood T cell clone dynamics, reportedly best predicted response.

Profiled with immunoSEQ multiplex PCR; TCRdb holds only in-frame clones, not every one. The sample consists of tens of thousands of clones, approximately 79% of them appearing once. The CDR3 spans 15 residues. Germline loops: CDR1 LGHNA, CDR2 YSLEER. Trimming shortened V by 4 bases and J by 9 bases, and 20 bases separated the two germline ends. Concerning this clone: What it recognizes is unknown.

Chemo-refractory metastatic non-small-cell lung cancer patients received focal radiation with ipilimumab CTLA-4 blockade. This chain uses TRBV4-3 with TRBJ2-3, with a possible D match to TRBD1 (6 bases). The specimen comprised peripheral blood, sampled from a patient treated with radiotherapy plus ipilimumab. The origin of this receptor is a human donor with non-small cell lung cancer that progressed on radiotherapy plus ipilimumab. The CDR3 loop is CASSRTVLDVSTQYF. CDR3 DNA sequence: TGCGCCAGCAGCCGGACAGTTTTGGACGTCAGCACGCAGTATTTT.